The 32 T cell receptor beta chains in this list originate from one sample, sequenced in a study of T-cell memory formation after mild COVID-19. MiXCR, run by TCRdb on the 5' RACE reads, gives a single entry per CDR3 protein. Among 400,000 to 500,000 distinct CDR3 sequences listed, around 20% were seen once. Sequencing used PBMCs or a T cell subset sorted from them (not recorded which). The receptors shown here come from an adult woman who had mild COVID-19 (a few samples of this study predate the infection). Cell type and time point are not known.

This clonotype occurred a few times. The CDR3 nucleotides read TGTGCCAGCTCACTAGGGTTGTACACTGAAGCTTTCTTT. This gives the protein CASSLGLYTEAFF. The chain has TRBV18 and TRBJ1-1; D gene ambiguous. Germline V gene lookup returns CDR1 KGHSH and CDR2 LQKENI. This CDR3 contains 13 residues. The V and J ends lost 4 bases and 3 bases respectively, with 9 bases between them.

The chain links TRBV9 to TRBJ2-1; the D call may be TRBD1 or TRBD2 (5 bases each). The ends were cut back, 0 bases at V and 9 bases at J, with 16 bases in the middle. Germline V CDR1 and CDR2: SGDLS, YYNGEE. The CDR3 loop spans 15 amino acids. CDR3 bases: TGTGCCAGCAGCGTAGCTACCGGGGCAGGGAGTGAGCAGTTCTTC. This translates into CASSVATGAGSEQFF.

The V and J genes are TRBV9 and TRBJ2-1, with 7 bases identical to TRBD1. CDR3 length: 16 residues. Germline V lookup: CDR1 SGDLS, CDR2 YYNGEE. The V and J ends lost 3 bases and 3 bases, in that order; junction bases with no gene match: 9. The CDR3 here is CASSASGTAFYNEQFF. The CDR3, as DNA: TGTGCCAGCAGCGCCTCCGGGACAGCCTTCTACAATGAGCAGTTCTTC.

This clonotype appeared a few times. DNA of the CDR3: TGTGCCAGCAGCCTTATCGGATCCACCTACGAGCAGTACTTC. Translated: CASSLIGSTYEQYF. V and J are TRBV7-2 and TRBJ2-7; no clear D gene. This CDR3 has 14 residues. The germline V gene encodes CDR1 SGHTA and CDR2 FQGNSA. V was cut by 5 bases and J by 2 bases, with 13 bases left in between.

The sample holds a few counts of this clonotype. The chain employs TRBV4-3 and TRBJ1-5; D is unresolved. Germline values: CDR1 LGHNA, CDR2 YSLEER. The CDR3 has 15 amino acids. Trimming removed 6 bases at V and 0 bases at J, with 12 bases between. CDR3 nucleotides: TGCGCCAGCAGTCCCTTACGGGATAGCAATCAGCCCCAGCATTTT. It translates to CASSPLRDSNQPQHF.

A few counts support this clonotype. CDR3 in DNA: TGCGCCAGCAGCGGTTCAGGGGGCCGAAATGAGCAGTTCTTC. Translated, it gives CASSGSGGRNEQFF. The rearrangement uses TRBV5-1 and TRBJ2-1; TRBD1 matches 8 bases. Trimming cost V 4 bases and J 7 bases; bases outside gene matches: 7. The germline V gene has CDR1 SGHRS and CDR2 YFSETQ. The CDR3 extends over 14 amino acids.

The J gene is TRBJ1-1, the V gene TRBV20-1, with D perhaps matching TRBD1 (5 bases). In germline, CDR1 is DFQATT, CDR2 SNEGSKA (reference sequence). The V end was cut by 6 bases, the J end by 6 bases, with 11 bases between. This CDR3 has 11 residues. This chain's CDR3 is CSAPWGAEAFF. The CDR3 coding sequence is TGCAGTGCCCCGTGGGGGGCTGAAGCTTTCTTT.

This clonotype was detected only a few times. This chain uses TRBV5-1 with TRBJ2-3; D gene unclear. V lost 6 bases and J lost 6, with 17 bases in between. Germline assignment: CDR1 SGHRS and CDR2 YFSETQ. CDR3 length: 14 amino acids. CDR3 sequence (DNA): TGCGCCAGCACCCCGGGCCAGACGGAGGATACGCAGTATTTT. It is translated as CASTPGQTEDTQYF. Combining the CDR3 with reference TRBV5-1 and TRBJ2-3 gives the whole variable domain KAGVTQTPRYLIKTRGQQVTLSCSPISGHRSVSWYQQTPGQGLQFLFEYFSETQRNKGNFPGRFSGRQFSNSRSEMNVSTLELGDSALYLCASTPGQTEDTQYFGPGTRLTVL.

The chain combines TRBV20-1 with TRBJ2-3, with a weak D call TRBD2 (5 bases). This CDR3 region has 14 residues. V lost 6 bases to trimming and J lost 2 bases, with 15 bases between them. Germline loops: CDR1 DFQATT, CDR2 SNEGSKA (reference sequence). The CDR3 DNA follows: TGCAGTGCCGGAAAGGTCGGGATCACAGATACGCAGTATTTT. Its translation is CSAGKVGITDTQYF.

The rearrangement links TRBV10-3 to TRBJ2-1; 13 bases agree with TRBD2. Germline values: CDR1 ENHRY, CDR2 SYGVKD. Losses at the gene ends were 6 bases for V and 1 base for J; bases not matched to a gene: 6. The CDR3 sequence is 17 residues long. CDR3 DNA sequence: TGTGCCATCAGCGCCGGGACTAGCGGGAATTCCTACAATGAGCAGTTCTTC. Translation gives CAISAGTSGNSYNEQFF.

The J gene is TRBJ2-7, the V gene TRBV5-1; 12 bases are a match to TRBD1. The V segment lost 0 bases and the J segment 5 bases; nucleotides outside the gene matches: 3. Germline-derived CDR1 and CDR2 are SGHRS and YFSETQ. The CDR3 has 15 amino acids. The CDR3 coding sequence is TGCGCCAGCAGCTTGGCCGGGACAGGGGGCAACGAGCAGTACTTC. As protein: CASSLAGTGGNEQYF.

The chain is built from TRBV18 and TRBJ2-1; 9 bases match TRBD1. V lost 3 bases, J lost 6 bases, and 6 bases stayed unmatched. Germline CDR1 is KGHSH and CDR2 is LQKENI. CDR3 length: 15 residues. The CDR3 reads CASSPGDRVFNEQFF. As DNA, the CDR3 is TGTGCCAGCTCACCTGGGGACAGGGTTTTCAATGAGCAGTTCTTC.

This clonotype was seen a handful of times. The chain couples TRBV7-3 to TRBJ2-7; 13 bases are a match to TRBD2. CDR1 and CDR2 from the germline V gene are SGHTA and FQGTGA. CDR3 length: 15 amino acids. The ends lost 4 bases at V and 4 bases at J; junction bases unmatched: 4. The CDR3 is CASSSGTSGDYEQYF. The CDR3 DNA is TGTGCCAGCAGCTCGGGGACTAGCGGGGATTACGAGCAGTACTTC.

This clonotype was counted between two and nine times. The genes are TRBV2 and TRBJ2-5, with D hard to call. Germline CDR1 is SNHLY and CDR2 is FYNNEI. With 7 bases removed from V and 0 bases from J, the gap between germline ends came to 6 bases. This CDR3 contains 12 residues. CDR3 residues: CASTGYQETQYF. Written as DNA, the CDR3 is TGTGCCAGCACCGGGTACCAAGAGACCCAGTACTTC. The full variable domain, completed using reference TRBV2 and TRBJ2-5, is EPEVTQTPSHQVTQMGQEVILRCVPISNHLYFYWYRQILGQKVEFLVSFYNNEISEKSEIFDDQFSVERPDGSNFTLKIRSTKLEDSAMYFCASTGYQETQYFGPGTRLLVL.

This chain joins TRBV7-2 and TRBJ1-1, with D maybe TRBD1 (5 bases). This CDR3 contains 14 residues. Germline V gene data show CDR1 as SGHTA and CDR2 as FQGNSA. Trimming pared 1 base from V and 5 bases from J, leaving 11 bases between. The CDR3 loop reads CASSLGGGKTEAFF. CDR3 sequence (DNA): TGTGCCAGCAGCTTAGGTGGGGGGAAGACTGAAGCTTTCTTT.

V is TRBV28 and J is TRBJ1-4, with D perhaps matching TRBD1 (5 bases). Trimming pared 5 bases from V and 3 bases from J, leaving 16 bases between. This CDR3 spans 16 amino acids. Germline values: CDR1 MDHEN, CDR2 SYDVKM. The CDR3 spells CASSGPEGVSNEKLFF. The CDR3 region has the DNA TGTGCCAGCAGTGGTCCCGAAGGGGTATCTAATGAAAAACTGTTTTTT. The full variable domain, in which reference TRBV28 and TRBJ1-4 provide the parts outside the CDR3, is DVKVTQSSRYLVKRTGEKVFLECVQDMDHENMFWYRQDPGLGLRLIYFSYDVKMKEKGDIPEGYSVSREKKERFSLILESASTNQTSMYLCASSGPEGVSNEKLFFGSGTQLSVL.

This chain joins TRBV9 and TRBJ1-6, with D possibly matching TRBD1 (6 bases). The CDR3 spans 16 residues. The germline V gene encodes CDR1 SGDLS and CDR2 YYNGEE. V dropped 3 bases and J dropped 1 base, with 11 bases sitting between them. This chain's CDR3 is CASSGEGGSYNSPLHF. CDR3 sequence (DNA): TGTGCCAGCAGCGGAGAGGGGGGTTCCTATAATTCACCCCTCCACTTT.

This clonotype was detected a few times. The junction does not match germline at one end; this may be a read error. This chain joins TRBV7-9 and TRBJ2-7, with D perhaps assigned TRBD1 or TRBD2 (5 bases each). This CDR3 is built from 12 residues. The germline CDR1 and CDR2 sequences are SEHNR and FQNEAQ (reference sequence). The CDR3 region is CASSLGPRDEGF. The DNA of the CDR3 is TGTGCCAGCAGCTTAGGACCGAGGGACGAGGGCTTC.

This clonotype was counted a few times. The V gene is TRBV6-2 or TRBV6-3, the J gene TRBJ2-1; TRBD2 aligns across 10 bases. Germline loops: CDR1 MNHEY, CDR2 SVGEGT. The CDR3 loop spans 16 amino acids. V lost 6 bases, J lost 9 bases, and 14 bases stayed unmatched. Written as DNA, the CDR3 is TGTGCCAGCAGAAACCCCTTAGCGGGAGGTCGCATTGAGCAGTTCTTC. Its translation: CASRNPLAGGRIEQFF.

This clonotype was picked up a small number of times. V and J are TRBV11-2 and TRBJ2-5, with 9 bases matching TRBD1. Germline V gives CDR1 SGHAT, CDR2 FQNNGV. Trimming took 5 bases from V and 5 from J; bases not matched to a gene: 9. There are 15 residues in the CDR3. CDR3 sequence: CASSPGTGYTETQYF. The CDR3 bases are TGTGCCAGCAGCCCGGGGACAGGGTACACGGAGACCCAGTACTTC.

V usage is TRBV7-2 and J usage is TRBJ2-7, with 14 bases fitting TRBD2. Germline V gives CDR1 SGHTA, CDR2 FQGNSA. The junction had 11 bases not matched to a gene; V was cut back by 3 bases and J by 1 base. The CDR3 totals 19 residues. The CDR3 DNA follows: TGTGCCAGCAGCTTCGAAACGGGACTAGCGGGGGCTACATCCTACGAGCAGTACTTC. Translation: CASSFETGLAGATSYEQYF.

The rearrangement links TRBV6-2 or TRBV6-3 to TRBJ1-2; possibly TRBD1 for D (6 bases). The germline CDR1 and CDR2 sequences are MNHEY and SVGEGT. The CDR3 covers 13 residues. The V end lost 2 bases, the J end lost 6 bases, and 10 bases lay between the germline ends. The DNA for the CDR3 is TGTGCCAGCAGTTACGCCGGGGGGCATGGCTACACCTTC. It translates to CASSYAGGHGYTF.

This clonotype was detected only a few times. The V call is TRBV29-1, the J call TRBJ2-3; D unclear. This CDR3 has 14 amino acids. Germline V CDR1 and CDR2: SQVTM, ANQGSEA. Trimming took off 1 base at V and 0 bases at J, with 8 bases between the two ends. CDR3 in amino acids: CSVEGRRSTDTQYF. The CDR3 DNA reads TGCAGCGTTGAAGGGAGAAGGAGCACAGATACGCAGTATTTT.

This clonotype came up a few times. The chain employs TRBV12-3 or TRBV12-4 and TRBJ1-1, with D maybe TRBD1 (6 bases). V lost 6 bases, J lost 0 bases, and 8 bases lay in between. The CDR3 has 13 residues. The CDR3 reads CASRDRLNTEAFF. CDR3 nucleotide sequence: TGTGCCAGCAGAGACAGGCTGAACACTGAAGCTTTCTTT.

This clonotype was observed a handful of times. J is TRBJ2-3 and V is TRBV2, with D possibly being TRBD2 (5 bases). Germline CDR1 and CDR2: SNHLY and FYNNEI. This CDR3 contains 15 residues. Trimming removed 3 bases at V and 6 bases at J, with 16 bases between. CDR3 in DNA: TGTGCCAGCAGTGAGGAACTAGTTTTCGGCGATACGCAGTATTTT. Translated, it gives CASSEELVFGDTQYF.

The V call is TRBV7-3, the J call TRBJ2-1, with 9 bases matching TRBD2. The V segment lost 5 bases and the J segment 6 bases; nucleotides outside the gene matches: 8. The CDR3 sequence is 15 residues long. The germline V gene encodes CDR1 SGHTA and CDR2 FQGTGA. In nucleotides, the CDR3 is TGTGCCAGCAGCCTACGACTAGCGGCTGGCAATGAGCAGTTCTTC. It codes for CASSLRLAAGNEQFF.

This clonotype was counted between two and nine times. The rearrangement joins TRBV7-8 to TRBJ2-1; D ambiguous. Trimming stripped 3 bases from V and 4 bases from J, with 13 bases between. There are 15 residues in the CDR3. Germline values: CDR1 SGHVS, CDR2 FQNEAQ. For the CDR3, the DNA is TGTGCCAGCAGCTTGGGCCCTATGACTTACAATGAGCAGTTCTTC. It codes for CASSLGPMTYNEQFF.

V is TRBV19 and J is TRBJ1-5; TRBD1 matches 7 bases. The germline gives CDR1 LNHDA, CDR2 SQIVND (reference sequence). The V and J ends lost 10 bases and 1 base, in that order; junction bases with no gene match: 4. The CDR3 runs to 13 residues. The CDR3 DNA is TGTGCCACCGCGGACAGGAGCAATCAGCCCCAGCATTTT. This codes for CATADRSNQPQHF.

V and J are TRBV2 and TRBJ2-2; D unclear. V lost 2 bases to trimming and J lost 4 bases, with 5 bases between them. The CDR3 totals 13 residues. Looked up from germline, CDR1 is SNHLY and CDR2 is FYNNEI. In DNA form, the CDR3 reads TGTGCCAGCAGTGAATCCCCCACCGGGGAGCTGTTTTTT. This encodes CASSESPTGELFF.

The J gene is TRBJ2-1, the V gene TRBV6-2 or TRBV6-3, with 8 positions matching TRBD2. CDR3 size: 14 residues. Trimming at V came to 7 bases and at J to 8 bases, leaving 10 bases not matched to a gene. Germline loops: CDR1 MNHEY, CDR2 SVGEGT. This CDR3 reads CASKDDGRGHEQFF. In nucleotides, the CDR3 is TGTGCCAGCAAGGACGACGGGAGGGGACATGAGCAGTTCTTC.

This chain uses TRBV6-5 with TRBJ2-7; a possible D gene is TRBD2 (5 bases). With 2 bases removed from V and 2 bases from J, the gap between germline ends came to 13 bases. Looked up from germline, CDR1 is MNHEY and CDR2 is SVGAGI. The CDR3 sequence is 15 residues long. DNA for the CDR3: TGTGCCAGCAGTTACATCCGGGGATCAACCTACGAGCAGTACTTC. Amino acids: CASSYIRGSTYEQYF.

This rearrangement joins TRBV29-1 to TRBJ1-2; 9 bases are shared with TRBD1. Losses at the gene ends were 4 bases for V and 8 bases for J; bases not matched to a gene: 17. CDR3 length: 16 residues. The germline gives CDR1 SQVTM, CDR2 ANQGSEA. The CDR3, as DNA: TGCAGCGTTGGAGGGACAGGGATCTCGTCTCCCCTAGGCTACACCTTC. It translates to CSVGGTGISSPLGYTF. The entire variable domain, with the rest obtained from reference TRBV29-1 and TRBJ1-2, is as follows: SAVISQKPSRDICQRGTSLTIQCQVDSQVTMMFWYRQQPGQSLTLIATANQGSEATYESGFVIDKFPISRPNLTFSTLTVSNMSPEDSSIYLCSVGGTGISSPLGYTFGSGTRLTVV.